This T cell receptor beta chain came from a study of graft-versus-host responses after intestinal transplantation. Study-level results: Researchers found GvH clones in recipient marrow, and some showed up first in ileum or blood.

Profiled with immunoSEQ multiplex PCR; TCRdb holds only in-frame clones, not every one. The sample contains tens of thousands of clones, under 85% of which appear only once. Germline V gene lookup returns CDR1 SQVTM and CDR2 ANQGSEA. V lost 7 bases, J lost 3 bases, and 6 bases stayed unmatched. The length of the CDR3 is 13 residues. Concerning this clone: Its target is unknown.

Material: unstimulated CD8+ T cells sorted from spleen or lymph node cells, obtained before intestinal transplant. This chain links TRBV29-1 with TRBJ2-7, with 10 bases matching TRBD2. The origin of this receptor is a human donor who received an intestinal transplant. The CDR3 sequence is CSAIGTSVYEQYF. Written as DNA, the CDR3 is TGCAGCGCCATAGGGACTAGCGTCTACGAGCAGTACTTC.